The clone carrying this TCR beta chain appeared a few times. Its specificity is unknown. CDR1 and CDR2 (germline): SGHNT, YENEEA. The V end lost 3 bases, the J end lost 9 bases, and 17 bases lay between the germline ends. The CDR3 length is 14 residues. The data belong to a study of sequential checkpoint blockade in melanoma. Study-wide context: After both sequences, patients received maintenance nivolumab. About 88 pretreatment tumor DNA samples were TCRβ immunosequenced.

Treatment denoted: randomized to nivolumab then ipilimumab (arm A) or the reverse (arm B). Patients had received no earlier DNA-damaging chemotherapy. Method: immunoSEQ multiplex PCR; TCRdb's copy keeps in-frame clones and lacks some. The repertoire has approximately 6,000 clones, roughly 27% of them found once; the top ten carry 8.1%. Findings of the study overall: About 30 times likelier clinical benefit followed increased tumor T-cell fraction and clonality.

Specimen: tumor tissue (inferred from file names), collected from a patient given nivolumab and ipilimumab in sequence. The receptor's source is a human donor with melanoma. This chain uses TRBV11-3 with TRBJ2-5, with TRBD2 as a possible D gene (7 bases). This CDR3 is CASSLAGGGGPQYF. CDR3 nucleotide sequence: TGTGCCAGCAGCTTGGCCGGAGGGGGGGGTCCCCAGTACTTC.